Included here is one T cell receptor (beta chain) sequence, with context. Its antigen is not yet known. Base qualities are not at hand, and no much larger clone is one base apart. The CDR3, cysteine through phenylalanine, is 18 amino acids long. Only the CDR3 region is kept as DNA, spanning 54 bases read in frame from base 1. The germline V gene sets CDR1 to MGHRA and CDR2 to YSYEKL. V is shortened by 0 bases, J by 5 bases, and the region joining them spans 22 bases. The data derive from a study of neoadjuvant anti-PD-1 for oral cavity cancer (dated by TCRdb to the early 2020s). With regard to the full study: Before curative-intent surgical resection, most patients were given three to four biweekly doses of nivolumab at 3 mg/kg. Patients who did not progress were given a fourth nivolumab dose at about day 43 and had definitive surgical resection on days 50-56. There were more than 10 patients in the parent correlative cohort, and the response rate was roughly 34%. Under RECIST 1.1, patients with complete response, partial response or stable disease were classed as responders, and patients with progression were classed as non-responders. Study-level results and caveats: After neoadjuvant nivolumab, non-responders showed significantly higher T cell clonality (Gini index) in PBMCs than responders did. Higher pretreatment blood TCRbeta clonality and lower post-treatment tumor TCRbeta clonality were correlated with higher pretreatment blood Treg/Th17 ratios. Only a few patients per response group were included in the TCR analyses, and the authors called for validation in larger cohorts.

The sample's time point label, in plain terms: after neoadjuvant nivolumab, at surgical resection. None of the patients had received prior systemic or radiation treatment, and all were newly diagnosed with stage II-IVA oral cavity squamous cell carcinoma. The cohort was composed of patients with HPV-negative, locally advanced oral cavity squamous cell carcinoma. Peripheral blood mononuclear cells were analyzed directly and were not maintained or expanded in culture. The samples were drawn from a longitudinal correlative study tied to a single-arm phase II trial testing neoadjuvant nivolumab in oral cavity squamous cell carcinoma. Genomic DNA-based TCRbeta sequencing was performed on subject-matched pre- and post-treatment PBMCs and tumors from three responders and three non-responders. Peripheral blood mononuclear cells were collected before nivolumab treatment and again after treatment, at the time of surgery. The Maxwell RSC DNA from Cells kit was used to isolate genomic DNA from PBMCs.

For deep sequencing, each PBMC sample was run in six replicates, with libraries mostly built from around 500 ng of input genomic DNA. The immunoSEQ hsTCRbeta kit was used to prepare TCRbeta libraries according to the manufacturer's instructions. The completed libraries were mixed into a single pool at 3 nM, then sequenced with an Illumina NovaSeq 6000 S4 flow cell. As for the authors' bioinformatics: The immunoSEQ Analyzer was used for raw data preprocessing and quality control. The analysis was limited to productive rearrangements, and each clonotype was defined by a unique CDR3 amino acid sequence. Repertoire clonality was estimated as the Gini-Simpson index, which was computed with the R package tcR. Student's t test was used to compare Gini indices, and Pearson correlation was used to assess associations with tumor size change. TCRdb retrieved this table from immuneACCESS and kept in-frame rearrangements only. Not all clones are present; in checked studies, unresolved V genes account for under half, and no reason is known for the remainder. The DNA was the basis for D and trimming; V, J and clone size are from that table. The sample table holds 14,000 or so clones, of which about 76% were seen once. Of the sample, less than 3% is held by the ten largest clones.

Specimen: PBMCs, collected after nivolumab (anti-PD-1) treatment. The clonotype was recovered from a person between 35 and 79 years old with oral cavity squamous cell carcinoma. Recombination connected TRBV4-1 to TRBJ2-5, with no reliable assignment of the D segment. The CDR3 loop reads CASSQEALAPTLGETQYF. The nucleotides are TGCGCCAGCAGCCAAGAAGCACTGGCTCCTACCTTGGGGGAGACCCAGTACTTC.